This T cell receptor (beta chain) came from a study of cytotoxic CD8 clonotypes in ibrutinib-treated CLL (dated by TCRdb to 2020 to 2023). In terms of the full investigation: In this cohort, over 14 patients were treatment-naive and about a dozen were relapsed/refractory, while fewer than 18 had unmutated IGHV. Response samples were obtained after a median of approximately twelve months of treatment, with a range of roughly 6 to 36 months. On average, each sample yielded roughly 250,000 productive templates and about 94,000 productive rearrangements. Cryopreserved peripheral blood mononuclear cells were obtained before treatment, at response, and at either sustained remission or disease progression. Every sample from remission and from progressive disease was obtained while the patients were still on ibrutinib. Longitudinal samples were available for about 30% of the roughly 86 trial participants. Partial responses were observed in about 25 patients and complete responses in 2; after a median follow-up of roughly 72 months, remission was maintained in about 15 patients and progression was observed in approximately 12.

A MiSeq instrument was used for deep resolution sequencing, which targeted depths ranging from 1 in 1 million up to 1 in 200,000 T cells, with coverage averaging 10x for each clonotype. The immunoSEQ hsTCRB Kit was used to generate TCR beta libraries. As for how the authors treated the data: Data were analyzed with ImmunoSEQ Data Assistant and ImmunoSEQ Analyzer, with V, D and J genes assigned per IMGT definitions. Clonality, which ranges from 0 to 1, was calculated by subtracting the normalized Shannon entropy of productive rearrangement frequencies from one. Public clonotype analysis was restricted to overrepresented clonotypes comprising at least 0.05% of each patient's repertoire. Around 12 age-matched healthy donor repertoires from immuneACCESS were used as controls for clonality. In its TCRdb copy, this immuneACCESS table keeps in-frame sequences only and misses some clones. Where compared with another copy, unresolved V genes explain less than half of these, and the others have no known cause. D and trimming come from the DNA, and the V and J calls and clone size come from that table. For this sample the table gives 110,000 to 150,000 clones, of which about 79% were detected only once. The ten largest clones add up to around 13% of the sample.

Study-wide conclusions, independent of this receptor: Clonality increased at ibrutinib response, stayed stable in sustained remission, and fell back toward baseline at progression. Lymph node repertoires were not examined, and the timing of sampling was not matched between patients in sustained remission and those whose disease progressed. Baseline clonality exceeded that of age-matched healthy donors and correlated strongly with circulating CD8+ T-cell counts. Public clonotypes were found to be uncommon and were observed to contract or remain stable during treatment; the increase in clonality was shown to reflect expansion of private clonotypes at ibrutinib response.

At the junction V is shortened by 6 bases and J by 0 bases, with 16 bases in between. The germline V gene (reference sequence) gives CDR1 as LNHDA and CDR2 as SQIVND. Spanning cysteine to phenylalanine, the CDR3 consists of 16 amino acids. The CDR3 DNA has 48 bases and is translated from base 1. This clone is characterized as medium-sized (0.01 to 0.1%). The antigen it recognizes is unknown. No much larger clonotype is one base removed from it; base qualities were not supplied. What the time point label conveys for this sample: about eleven months on ibrutinib. For TCR beta library preparation, around 2 micrograms of genomic DNA were isolated from cryopreserved PBMCs. High-throughput TCR beta sequencing was performed on longitudinal blood samples from CLL patients receiving ibrutinib monotherapy. The patients took part in an open-label, single-center phase 2 trial of ibrutinib monotherapy.

Recombination joined TRBV19 with TRBJ2-3, with TRBD2 as a weak D call on 6 bases. The receptor's source is a human donor with chronic lymphocytic leukemia. The starting material was PBMCs, obtained after 12 months of ibrutinib treatment. The CDR3 protein sequence reads: CASRIRGFTSTDTQYF. The DNA is as follows: TGTGCCAGTAGAATCCGGGGGTTTACTAGCACAGATACGCAGTATTTT.